These 27 T cell receptor beta chains originate from one sample sequenced in a study of T cells in Graves' hyperthyroidism and ophthalmopathy. Template material for amplifying TCR beta CDR3 regions consisted of RNA transcripts. When the TCR CDR3 underwent first-round RT-PCR, the HTBI primer set was used. TCRdb recomputed calls from the multiplex PCR reads with MiXCR, one row per CDR3 protein. The data show over 650,000 distinct CDR3 sequences, roughly 17% seen once. Sequencing used blood. The receptors derive from a man aged 18 to 29 with Graves' hyperthyroidism.

This clonotype was seen a few times. Written as DNA, the CDR3 is TGTGCCAGCACCTTGGGTGCAGATACGCAGTATTTT. Amino acid sequence: CASTLGADTQYF. The chain recombines TRBV7-9 with TRBJ2-3; no clear D gene. Trimming removed 7 bases at V and 4 bases at J, with 9 bases between. This CDR3 contains 12 residues. Germline-derived CDR1 and CDR2 are SEHNR and FQNEAQ (reference sequence).

This clonotype was seen a handful of times. The chain has TRBV6-1 and TRBJ1-3; weak D call: TRBD1 (6 bases). Germline V CDR1 and CDR2: MNHNS, SASEGT. V lost 6 bases and J 0 bases, leaving 15 bases between the germline ends. The CDR3 loop spans 16 amino acids. The CDR3: CASSTSGHFSGNTIYF. Here the CDR3 DNA reads TGTGCCAGCAGCACCTCGGGACACTTCTCTGGAAACACCATATATTTT.

This clonotype appeared a few times. The CDR3 loop reads CASSQVQGYEQYF. The DNA of the CDR3 is TGCGCCAGCAGCCAAGTTCAAGGCTACGAGCAGTACTTC. The chain uses TRBV4-3 and TRBJ2-7; D remains ambiguous. The CDR3 loop spans 13 amino acids. In germline, CDR1 is LGHNA, CDR2 YSLEER. V was pared by 1 base and J by 3 bases, with 7 bases between.

This clonotype was counted between two and nine times. The chain uses TRBV11-2 and TRBJ2-1; perhaps TRBD1 as D (5 bases). The CDR3 spans 15 residues. Germline CDR1 SGHAT, CDR2 FQNNGV. Trimming shortened V by 5 bases and J by 4 bases, and 15 bases separated the two germline ends. The CDR3 sequence is CASSKARTRYNEQFF. In DNA, the CDR3 is TGTGCCAGCAGCAAAGCCCGGACACGATACAATGAGCAGTTCTTC.

This rearrangement joins TRBV6-2 or TRBV6-3 to TRBJ2-1, with a possible D match to TRBD1 (5 bases). This CDR3 spans 14 amino acids. Per germline, CDR1 MNHEY and CDR2 SVGEGT. Trimming cost V 5 bases and J 4 bases, with 12 bases left between them. This CDR3 reads CASSPRQIYNEQFF. Written as DNA, the CDR3 is TGTGCCAGCAGTCCCCGACAGATTTACAATGAGCAGTTCTTC.

In its sample, this clonotype was seen many times. The rearrangement links TRBV30 to TRBJ2-7; D might be TRBD1 (5 bases). V shed 4 bases and J shed 0 bases, with 10 bases lying between them. The germline CDR1 and CDR2 sequences are GTSNPN and SVGIG (reference sequence). CDR3 size: 13 residues. CDR3 DNA sequence: TGTGCCTGGACAAGGACATTCTCCTACGAGCAGTACTTC. Translated: CAWTRTFSYEQYF.

The gene calls are TRBV7-9 and TRBJ2-3; D might be TRBD2 (5 bases). Germline V gives CDR1 SEHNR, CDR2 FQNEAQ (reference sequence). This CDR3 is built from 16 residues. V was cut by 5 bases and J by 1 base, with 16 bases left in between. The CDR3 loop is CASSRILALGTDTQYF. The CDR3 DNA reads as TGTGCCAGCAGCCGAATCCTAGCTCTAGGCACAGATACGCAGTATTTT.

This clonotype was picked up many times. The chain has TRBV28 and TRBJ2-5; TRBD2 aligns across 12 bases. CDR1 is MDHEN, CDR2 SYDVKM, per germline. The CDR3 covers 13 residues. Trimming took 6 bases from V and 7 from J; bases not matched to a gene: 3. The CDR3 DNA sequence: TGTGCCAGCAGATCTAGCGGGAGGGGGACCCAGTACTTC. Amino acids: CASRSSGRGTQYF.

This chain joins TRBV6-1 and TRBJ2-1; 11 bases are shared with TRBD2. Germline V gene lookup returns CDR1 MNHNS and CDR2 SASEGT. The CDR3 spans 16 residues. V trimming: 2 bases; J trimming: 7 bases; junction bases outside the gene matches: 7. CDR3 sequence reads: CASSELAGGGGNEQFF. The CDR3 DNA sequence: TGTGCCAGCAGTGAATTAGCGGGAGGGGGGGGTAATGAGCAGTTCTTC.

This clonotype showed up many times. For the CDR3, the DNA is TGTGCCAGCTATATTCATCTCGGACAGGGTATGACATTGAGGAACAATGAGCAGTTCTTC. It translates to CASYIHLGQGMTLRNNEQFF. This chain links TRBV6-1 with TRBJ2-1; 8 bases are a match to TRBD1. This CDR3 comprises 20 residues. Looked up from germline, CDR1 is MNHNS and CDR2 is SASEGT. V shed 8 bases and J 5 bases; nucleotides not matched to a gene: 26.

This clonotype has more than one count but fewer than ten. This chain joins TRBV5-1 and TRBJ2-7; 8 nucleotides match TRBD2. The junction had 16 bases not matched to a gene; V was cut back by 4 bases and J by 7 bases. Germline V gene sequence: CDR1 SGHRS, CDR2 YFSETQ. This CDR3 has 16 residues. The CDR3 DNA follows: TGCGCCAGCAGCCCCGCCGGACTAGCTCGAGAGGGAGAGCAGTACTTC. It translates to CASSPAGLAREGEQYF.

This clonotype occurred a few times. J is TRBJ1-4 and V is TRBV28; D might be TRBD1 (5 bases). The CDR3 contains 17 residues. Germline-derived CDR1 and CDR2 are MDHEN and SYDVKM. V dropped 6 bases and J dropped 7 bases, with 24 bases sitting between them. The CDR3 sequence: CASSQPGLLITGEKLFF. CDR3 DNA sequence: TGTGCCAGCAGCCAGCCGGGACTCCTCATAACGGGTGAAAAACTGTTTTTT.

V and J are TRBV7-3 and TRBJ2-3; 7 positions match TRBD2. CDR1 and CDR2 from the germline V gene are SGHTA and FQGTGA. The CDR3 has 15 amino acids. V shed 2 bases, J shed 2 bases, and the junction held 4 bases outside the gene matches. The CDR3 region has the DNA TGTGCCAGCAGCTTATTGGGGGGGTACACAGATACGCAGTATTTT. Translating gives CASSLLGGYTDTQYF.

For this clonotype: The CDR3 ends on some other residue instead of the conserved phenylalanine or tryptophan, so this is likely a read error. This chain uses TRBV29-1 with TRBJ1-4; D is possibly TRBD1 (5 bases). Between the trimmed V and J ends, which lost 7 bases and 3 bases, there was a span of 15 bases. This CDR3 has 14 amino acids. CDR1 SQVTM and CDR2 ANQGSEA come from the germline V gene. CDR3 residues: CSAVIGGANEKLFS. The CDR3 region has the DNA TGCAGCGCCGTGATTGGGGGGGCTAATGAAAAACTGTTTTCT.

The chain is built from TRBV28 and TRBJ2-2, with unresolved D. Trimming stripped 2 bases from V and 3 bases from J, with 13 bases between. The CDR3 is 16 amino acids. CDR1 and CDR2 (germline): MDHEN, SYDVKM. The DNA of the CDR3 is TGTGCCAGCAGTTTAATTCGGGCCCGACACACCGGGGAGCTGTTTTTT. Encoded protein: CASSLIRARHTGELFF.

The chain couples TRBV10-2 to TRBJ2-5; D possibly matches TRBD1 or TRBD2 (5 bases each). The length of the CDR3 is 14 residues. CDR1 WSHSY and CDR2 SAAADI come from the germline V gene. V dropped 7 bases and J dropped 3 bases, with 15 bases sitting between them. This CDR3 reads CASTATRGEETQYF. In DNA, the CDR3 is TGCGCCAGCACCGCTACTAGGGGCGAAGAGACCCAGTACTTC.

The V gene is TRBV7-9, the J gene TRBJ1-2; maybe TRBD1 (6 bases). From germline, CDR1 is SEHNR and CDR2 FQNEAQ (reference sequence). Trimming left V 0 bases short and J 6 bases short, with 14 bases between. The CDR3 extends over 15 amino acids. This CDR3 reads CASSLADGGRDGYTF. CDR3 DNA: TGTGCCAGCAGCTTAGCGGATGGGGGGCGTGATGGCTACACCTTC.

This clonotype was observed at least ten times. The V and J genes are TRBV6-1 and TRBJ2-7, with 9 nucleotides matching TRBD1. J was trimmed by 2 bases and V by 5 bases; bases with no gene match: 16. This CDR3 is built from 18 residues. CDR1 and CDR2 (germline): MNHNS, SASEGT. The DNA of the CDR3 is TGTGCCAGCAGTCCAACCGGGACAGGGCGTAGCGGTCCCTACGAGCAGTACTTC. This gives the protein CASSPTGTGRSGPYEQYF.

This clonotype has just a few counts. Here the CDR3 reads CSAPPDVVSAIQYF. CDR3 sequence (DNA): TGCAGTGCCCCACCCGACGTTGTGAGCGCCATTCAGTACTTC. V is TRBV20-1 and J is TRBJ2-4; D uncertain. CDR1 is DFQATT, CDR2 SNEGSKA, per germline (reference sequence). The V gene lost 6 bases and the J gene lost 9 bases, with 21 bases spanning the gap. This CDR3 has 14 amino acids.

Points on this clonotype: A junction boundary mismatches the germline segment, possibly from a read error. The J gene is TRBJ2-1, the V gene TRBV20-1; 7 bases agree with TRBD2. From germline, CDR1 is DFQATT and CDR2 SNEGSKA (reference sequence). The CDR3 contains 13 residues. CDR3 sequence (DNA): TGCAGTCCTAGCGGAAGCTCCTACAATGAGCAGTTCTTC. This sequence encodes CSPSGSSYNEQFF.

This clonotype was recorded many times. This rearrangement joins TRBV10-3 to TRBJ1-2; unclear D gene. Germline assignment: CDR1 ENHRY and CDR2 SYGVKD. Trimming stripped 6 bases from V and 4 bases from J, with 12 bases between. This CDR3 has 13 residues. The CDR3 spells CAIRERVGYGYTF. The CDR3 nucleotides are TGTGCCATCAGGGAGCGCGTCGGCTATGGCTACACCTTC.

Many counts were recorded for this clonotype. CDR3 sequence (DNA): TGTGCCACCAGCACAACCCTACGGGAAGGGGACTACGAGCAGTACTTC. As protein: CATSTTLREGDYEQYF. The V and J genes are TRBV15 and TRBJ2-7; the D gene could be TRBD1 or TRBD2 (5 bases each). Germline V gene sequence: CDR1 LNHNV, CDR2 YYDKDF (reference sequence). The CDR3 consists of 16 residues. The germline V and J ends were trimmed by 4 bases and 3 bases, with 19 bases remaining between them.

The chain links TRBV7-6 to TRBJ2-1; the match to TRBD2 covers 14 bases. Unmatched junction bases numbered 8, after V lost 1 base and J lost 9 bases. The CDR3 runs 17 residues. In germline, CDR1 is SGHVS, CDR2 FNYEAQ. CDR3 in DNA: TGTGCCAGCAGCTTAGTTGATGGACTAGCGGGAGGTGGTGAGCAGTTCTTC. It encodes CASSLVDGLAGGGEQFF.

This clonotype was seen a handful of times. This rearrangement joins TRBV4-3 to TRBJ2-5; perhaps TRBD1 as D (6 bases). The CDR3 runs 14 residues. Per the germline V gene, CDR1 is LGHNA and CDR2 is YSLEER. The V gene lost 1 base and the J gene lost 7 bases, with 13 bases spanning the gap. CDR3 amino acids: CASSQVQGGVTQYF. As DNA, the CDR3 is TGCGCCAGCAGCCAAGTGCAAGGGGGAGTGACCCAGTACTTC.

This clonotype was recorded a few times. V usage is TRBV5-1 and J usage is TRBJ1-4; 8 bases agree with TRBD1. With 4 bases clipped from V and 2 bases from J, the junction kept 4 bases outside the gene matches. Germline V gene data show CDR1 as SGHRS and CDR2 as YFSETQ. The CDR3 extends over 15 amino acids. CDR3 in amino acids: CASSGQGSTNEKLFF. In DNA, the CDR3 is TGCGCCAGCAGCGGACAGGGCTCGACTAATGAAAAACTGTTTTTT.

This clonotype has at least ten counts. The chain links TRBV2 to TRBJ1-1; possible D gene TRBD1, 6 bases. The CDR3 spans 15 residues. V gave up 5 bases and J gave up 1 base, with 14 bases separating them. The V gene's germline CDR1 is SNHLY and CDR2 FYNNEI. The DNA of the CDR3 is TGTGCCAGCAGTCCCATGGGGGGCTCGAACACTGAAGCTTTCTTT. Protein product: CASSPMGGSNTEAFF. The variable domain in full, completed from reference TRBV2 and TRBJ1-1, reads EPEVTQTPSHQVTQMGQEVILRCVPISNHLYFYWYRQILGQKVEFLVSFYNNEISEKSEIFDDQFSVERPDGSNFTLKIRSTKLEDSAMYFCASSPMGGSNTEAFFGQGTRLTVV.

The genes are TRBV27 and TRBJ2-5, with D possibly being TRBD1 or TRBD2 (5 bases each). There are 14 residues in the CDR3. V lost 3 bases, J lost 5 bases, and 13 bases lay in between. Germline CDR1 is MNHEY and CDR2 is SMNVEV (reference sequence). CDR3 DNA sequence: TGTGCCAGCAGTTTCCAGGGACCCTATGAGACCCAGTACTTC. Its protein is CASSFQGPYETQYF.